This entry concerns a single TCR beta chain. The germline CDR1 and CDR2 sequences are SGHRS and YFSETQ. The trim removed 4 bases at V and 8 bases at J, leaving 9 bases unmatched. The CDR3 has 14 amino acids. In the study's own analysis: Reference gene primers were amplified, and this amplification served to estimate nucleated cell counts. Profiled with immunoSEQ multiplex PCR; TCRdb holds only in-frame clones, not every one. D and trimming come from the DNA, and the V and J calls and clone size come from that table. This sample has 45,000 to 50,000 clones, with 86% found just once. The entry originates in a study of blood T cell repertoires in COVID-19. Study context: The origin of the acute and convalescent COVID-19 samples was the United States, Italy and Spain. PBMCs, B-cell-depleted T cells, or T cells provided the cDNA or gDNA that made up the material.

This receptor was taken from a human donor in a cohort sampled during active COVID-19. Source material: peripheral blood. The chain has TRBV5-1 and TRBJ1-2, with 9 bases identical to TRBD1. CDR3 loop: CASSADRGIGGYTF. CDR3 nucleotide sequence: TGCGCCAGCAGCGCGGACAGGGGTATCGGCGGCTACACCTTC. The variable domain in full, completed from reference TRBV5-1 and TRBJ1-2, reads KAGVTQTPRYLIKTRGQQVTLSCSPISGHRSVSWYQQTPGQGLQFLFEYFSETQRNKGNFPGRFSGRQFSNSRSEMNVSTLELGDSALYLCASSADRGIGGYTFGSGTRLTVV.